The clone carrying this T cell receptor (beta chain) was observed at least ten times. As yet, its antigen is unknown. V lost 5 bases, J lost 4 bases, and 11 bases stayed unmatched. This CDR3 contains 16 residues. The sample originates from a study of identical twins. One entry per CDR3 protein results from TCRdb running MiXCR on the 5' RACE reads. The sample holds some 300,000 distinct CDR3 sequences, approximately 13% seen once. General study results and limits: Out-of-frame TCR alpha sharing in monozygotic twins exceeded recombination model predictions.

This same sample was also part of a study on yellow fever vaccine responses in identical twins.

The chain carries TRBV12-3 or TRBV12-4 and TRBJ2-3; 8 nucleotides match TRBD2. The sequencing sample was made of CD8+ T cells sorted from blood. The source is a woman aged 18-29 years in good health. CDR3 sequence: CASSPMSGRESDTQYF. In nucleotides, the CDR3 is TGTGCCAGCAGTCCAATGAGCGGGAGAGAGTCAGATACGCAGTATTTT.